This T cell receptor beta chain is drawn from a study of T cells in localized non-small cell lung cancer. Assay used: immunoSEQ multiplex PCR; TCRdb lists only in-frame clones, some missing. The sample has about 33,000 clones; roughly 78% are singletons. Sequences were derived from peripheral blood, sampled before any cancer treatment. The TCR was taken from a male donor older than 55 with stage III squamous cell lung carcinoma.

The CDR3 protein is CASSLGWGNEQFF. DNA of the CDR3: TGTGCCAGCAGCTTAGGTTGGGGAAATGAGCAGTTCTTC. The rearrangement links TRBV13 to TRBJ2-1, with D hard to call. The germline gives CDR1 PRHDT, CDR2 FYEKMQ (reference sequence). This CDR3 comprises 13 residues. V was trimmed by 0 bases and J by 7 bases, leaving 7 bases between them.